The rows below give T cell receptor beta chains drawn from one sample of a study of cytomegalovirus exposure and HLA in healthy donors. Sequencing used immunoSEQ multiplex PCR; TCRdb keeps in-frame clones, though not all of them. Of around 110,000 clones listed, around 69% are singletons. Sequencing used PBMCs. The source of these receptors is a man aged 18 to 29 in good health and CMV-seronegative. Both conserved end residues are part of each CDR3. Each record gives: D gene, V gene, J gene, clone size, CDR3 protein, CDR3 DNA. The D gene is left open where the match is weak. Clone sizes are given selectively: once, few, many, or a class where the clone is expanded.

TRBD1	TRBV6-5	TRBJ2-3	once	CASRNGQGPVTQYF	TGTGCCAGCAGAAACGGACAGGGCCCAGTTACGCAGTATTTT
NA	TRBV9	TRBJ2-7	NA	CASSVGSRNYEQYF	TGTGCCAGCAGCGTAGGTAGCCGGAACTACGAGCAGTACTTC
NA	TRBV6-1	TRBJ2-3	few	CASKREPDTQYF	TGTGCCAGCAAGAGGGAGCCAGATACGCAGTATTTT
NA	TRBV6-5	TRBJ1-3	NA	CASSTLGGSGNTIYF	TGTGCCAGCAGCACTCTCGGGGGTTCTGGAAACACCATATATTTT
TRBD2	TRBV19	TRBJ2-1	NA	CASSIEVAGGRNEQFF	TGTGCCAGTAGTATAGAGGTAGCGGGGGGACGAAATGAGCAGTTCTTC
NA	TRBV7-2	TRBJ2-7	NA	CASSLGGGITYEQYF	TGTGCCAGCAGCTTAGGGGGGGGCATAACCTACGAGCAGTACTTC
TRBD1	TRBV15	TRBJ1-6	NA	CATSRSIRDSDSPLHF	TGTGCCACCAGCAGGTCGATCCGGGACAGTGATTCACCCCTCCACTTT
NA	TRBV5-6	TRBJ2-7	few	CASSLASYEQYF	TGTGCCAGCAGCTTGGCCAGCTACGAGCAGTACTTC
NA	TRBV15	TRBJ2-4	NA	CATSRGADIAKNIQYF	TGTGCCACCAGCCGTGGGGCAGATATAGCCAAAAACATTCAGTACTTC
NA	TRBV7-2	TRBJ2-7	NA	CASSLAPGANYEQYF	TGTGCCAGCAGCTTAGCGCCAGGGGCCAACTACGAGCAGTACTTC
TRBD2	TRBV9	TRBJ2-7	NA	CASSFGGSSYEQYF	TGTGCCAGCAGCTTCGGGGGGAGCTCCTACGAGCAGTACTTC
NA	TRBV14	TRBJ1-2	few	CASSQDARVGYGYTF	TGTGCCAGCAGCCAAGATGCGCGGGTCGGCTATGGCTACACCTTC
TRBD1	TRBV29-1	TRBJ1-1	few	CSVVAGTGNTEAFF	TGCAGCGTTGTAGCCGGGACAGGGAACACTGAAGCTTTCTTT
TRBD1	TRBV10-3	TRBJ1-2	NA	CAISVFGTGRYGYTF	TGTGCCATCAGTGTGTTCGGGACAGGGAGGTATGGCTACACCTTC
NA	TRBV29-1	TRBJ1-4	NA	CSVSGLLNEKLFF	TGCAGCGTTTCTGGACTGCTGAATGAAAAACTGTTTTTT
NA	TRBV7-9	TRBJ2-7	NA	CSSSFQGTYEQYF	TGTTCCAGCAGCTTCCAGGGAACCTACGAGCAGTACTTC
NA	TRBV2	TRBJ1-5	few	CASSVSQPQHF	TGTGCCAGCAGTGTCAGTCAGCCCCAGCATTTT
TRBD1	TRBV9	TRBJ2-7	NA	CASSGGQDKTYEQYF	TGTGCCAGCAGCGGGGGACAGGACAAAACCTACGAGCAGTACTTC
TRBD2	TRBV5-4	TRBJ2-7	NA	CASSLAAGGSSSYEQYF	TGTGCCAGCAGCTTGGCCGCGGGGGGTTCCAGCTCCTACGAGCAGTACTTC
NA	TRBV7-8	TRBJ2-5	NA	CASSPPSAETQYF	TGTGCCAGCAGCCCCCCTAGCGCAGAGACCCAGTACTTC